The text below deals with one T cell receptor beta chain. Original handling: Nucleated cell counts were estimated from reference gene primer amplification. Produced via immunoSEQ multiplex PCR; TCRdb's table is partial and in-frame only. V and J calls and clone size are those listed in that table; D and trimming were worked out from the DNA. The table records about 170,000 clones, about 87% of them present only once. Recruited during active infection, patients (from Seattle) were subsequently followed longitudinally. The sample comes from a study of blood T cell repertoires in COVID-19. This CDR3 comprises 17 residues. V shed 4 bases and J 8 bases; nucleotides not matched to a gene: 17. Germline lookup yields CDR1 LNHDA and CDR2 SQIVND (reference sequence).

This clonotype originated in an elderly woman with COVID-19, enrolled during active disease. The sample comprised peripheral blood. The chain joins TRBV19 to TRBJ1-2, with 9 positions matching TRBD1. The chain's CDR3 is CASSTGTFTGGASGYTF. The DNA for the CDR3 is TGTGCCAGTAGTACCGGAACTTTCACAGGGGGCGCTTCCGGCTACACCTTC.